This record concerns one TCR beta chain sequence. Original processing methods: Estimates of nucleated cell counts were drawn from the amplification of reference gene primers. This table comes from immunoSEQ multiplex PCR, and its TCRdb copy is limited to in-frame clones, with some not included. The V and J calls and the clone size are those of that table, but D and trimming were determined from the DNA. This table has tens of thousands of clones, 70% to 80% appearing once. The data were taken from a study of blood T cell repertoires in COVID-19. As for the study in general: The cDNA or gDNA used as material had been derived from T cells, B-cell-depleted T cells, or PBMCs.

The CDR3 extends over 12 amino acids. V gave up 2 bases and J gave up 6 bases, with 6 bases separating them. Germline-derived CDR1 and CDR2 are MDHEN and SYDVKM. This sequence originates from a man aged 65-85 years with active or convalescent COVID-19. The chain is built from TRBV28 and TRBJ2-3; D is undetermined. Sequencing was carried out using peripheral blood. Written as DNA, the CDR3 is TGTGCCAGCAGTTTACCGAGGGATACGCAGTATTTT. This encodes CASSLPRDTQYF.